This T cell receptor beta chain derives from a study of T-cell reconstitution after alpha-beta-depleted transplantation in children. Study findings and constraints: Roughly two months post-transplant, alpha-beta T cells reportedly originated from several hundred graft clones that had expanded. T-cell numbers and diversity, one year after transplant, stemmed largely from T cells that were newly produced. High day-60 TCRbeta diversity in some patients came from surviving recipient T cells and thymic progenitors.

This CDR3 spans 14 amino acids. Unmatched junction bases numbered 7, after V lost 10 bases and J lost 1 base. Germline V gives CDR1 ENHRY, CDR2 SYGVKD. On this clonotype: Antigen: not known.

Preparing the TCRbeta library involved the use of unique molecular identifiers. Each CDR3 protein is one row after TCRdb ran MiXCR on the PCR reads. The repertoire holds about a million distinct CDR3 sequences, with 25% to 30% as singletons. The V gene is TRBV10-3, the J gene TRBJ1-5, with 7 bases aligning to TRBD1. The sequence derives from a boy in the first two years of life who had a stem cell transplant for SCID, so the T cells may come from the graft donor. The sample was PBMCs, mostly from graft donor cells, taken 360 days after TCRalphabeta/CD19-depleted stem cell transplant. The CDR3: CATEGQLSNQPQHF. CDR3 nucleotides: TGTGCCACCGAGGGACAGCTGAGCAATCAGCCCCAGCATTTT.